In its sample, the clone carrying this TCR beta chain was seen once. Germline and junction disagree at one end, which may indicate a read error. Unique molecular identifiers were used in preparing the TCRbeta library. TCRdb ran MiXCR on the PCR reads and lists one entry per CDR3 protein. The table shows approximately 510,000 distinct CDR3 sequences, with roughly 18% occurring only once. This CDR3 comprises 16 residues. CDR1 and CDR2 from the germline V gene are DFQATT and SNEGSKA (reference sequence). These data are taken from a study of T-cell reconstitution after alpha-beta-depleted transplantation in children.

This sequence originates from a human donor who donated a stem cell graft to a child with acute lymphoblastic leukemia. The chain combines TRBV20-1 with TRBJ1-5; 7 nucleotides align to TRBD1. The input for sequencing was PBMCs from the stem cell graft donor, taken from the stem cell graft. The CDR3 region has the DNA TGCTGTGCCCACCGGGAGGGGGCGGTTGGAAATCAGCCCCAGCATTTT. It translates to CCAHREGAVGNQPQHF.